The source of this TCR beta chain is a study of blood T cell repertoires in COVID-19. Study in general: The United States, Italy and Spain supplied acute and convalescent COVID-19 samples. Nucleic acid was either cDNA or gDNA, and it came from T cells, B-cell-depleted T cells, or PBMCs.

The V and J ends lost 5 bases and 2 bases, in that order; junction bases with no gene match: 6. Germline values: CDR1 SSHAT, CDR2 FNYEAQ (reference sequence). CDR3 length: 15 amino acids. Some clones are missing from TCRdb's copy, which holds only in-frame ones; the method was immunoSEQ multiplex PCR. Of roughly 200,000 clones in the sample, around nine tenths were seen once. The receptor was derived from a man aged 55 to 70 with active or convalescent COVID-19. This rearrangement joins TRBV7-7 to TRBJ2-7, with 10 bases identical to TRBD1. The source material was peripheral blood. This CDR3 reads CASSPGQGSTYEQYF. The CDR3, as DNA: TGTGCCAGCAGCCCGGGACAGGGGTCAACCTACGAGCAGTACTTC.